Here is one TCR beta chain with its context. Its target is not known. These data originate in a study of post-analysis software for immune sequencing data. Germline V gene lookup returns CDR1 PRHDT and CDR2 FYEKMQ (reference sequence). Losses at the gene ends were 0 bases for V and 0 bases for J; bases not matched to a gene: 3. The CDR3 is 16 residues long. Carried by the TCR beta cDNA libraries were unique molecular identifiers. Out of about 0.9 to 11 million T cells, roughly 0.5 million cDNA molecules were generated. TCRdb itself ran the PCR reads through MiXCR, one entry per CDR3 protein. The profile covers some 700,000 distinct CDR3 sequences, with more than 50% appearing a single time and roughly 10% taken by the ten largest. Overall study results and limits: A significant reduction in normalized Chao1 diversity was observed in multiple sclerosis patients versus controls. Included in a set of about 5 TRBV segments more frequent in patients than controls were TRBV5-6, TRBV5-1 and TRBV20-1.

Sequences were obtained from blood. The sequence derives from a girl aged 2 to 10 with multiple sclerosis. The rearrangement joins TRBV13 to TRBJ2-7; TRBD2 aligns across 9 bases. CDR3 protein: CASSLGGAGGSYEQYF. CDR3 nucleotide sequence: TGTGCCAGCAGCTTAGGAGGAGCGGGAGGCTCCTACGAGCAGTACTTC.